These 2 T cell receptor beta chains were sequenced from one sample in a study of vaccination and CD4 T cells after COVID-19. With the Oncomine TCR Beta short-read assay, DNA from cultured CD4+ T cells was sequenced. TCRdb reprocessed the PCR reads with MiXCR, giving one entry per CDR3 protein. Of roughly 3,400 distinct CDR3 sequences in the sample, 20% to 25% were seen once. Which antigens these TCRs recognize remains unknown. Regarding treatment: roughly ten-day PBMC culture with coronavirus spike peptide pools or control peptides (ViraFEST assay). Sequences were obtained from CD4+ T cells from blood, cultured in vitro. These receptors were taken from a human donor who had recovered from COVID-19.

V and J are TRBV20-1 and TRBJ2-5, with TRBD2 matching over 8 bases. With 6 bases clipped from V and 4 bases from J, the junction kept 10 bases outside the gene matches. The CDR3 consists of 14 residues. Germline V gene lookup returns CDR1 DFQATT and CDR2 SNEGSKA (reference sequence). The CDR3 protein is CSARGGVMGETQYF. In nucleotides, the CDR3 is TGCAGTGCACGGGGGGGAGTGATGGGAGAGACCCAGTACTTC.

This clonotype showed up just a few times. CDR3: CASTRTVYGYTF. The CDR3 DNA sequence: TGTGCCAGTACCCGGACAGTCTATGGCTACACCTTC. The rearrangement joins TRBV19 to TRBJ1-2; perhaps TRBD1 as D (6 bases). The CDR3 is 12 residues long. The germline V and J ends were trimmed by 7 bases and 4 bases, with 10 bases remaining between them. Germline V CDR1 and CDR2: LNHDA, SQIVND (reference sequence).